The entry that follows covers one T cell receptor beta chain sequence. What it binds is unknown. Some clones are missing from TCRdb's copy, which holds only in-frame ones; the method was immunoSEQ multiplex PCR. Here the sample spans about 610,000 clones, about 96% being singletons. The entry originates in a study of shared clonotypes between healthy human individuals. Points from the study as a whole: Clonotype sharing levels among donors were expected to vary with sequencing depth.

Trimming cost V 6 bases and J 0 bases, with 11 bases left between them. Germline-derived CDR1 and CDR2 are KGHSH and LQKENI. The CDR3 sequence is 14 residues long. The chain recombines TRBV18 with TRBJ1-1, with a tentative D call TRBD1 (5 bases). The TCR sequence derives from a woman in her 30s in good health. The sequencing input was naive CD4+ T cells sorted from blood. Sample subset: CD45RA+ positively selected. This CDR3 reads CASSTDSMNTEAFF. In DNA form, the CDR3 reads TGTGCCAGCTCTACCGACAGCATGAACACTGAAGCTTTCTTT.